Listed below are T cell receptor beta chains from one sample, sequenced in a study of CD8 T cells in Susac syndrome. TCRdb passed the immunoSEQ multiplex PCR reads through MiXCR, listing each CDR3 protein once. The sample yields roughly 130,000 distinct CDR3 sequences, 90% to 95% seen once. The sample consisted of CD4+ T cells from PBMCs. The origin of the receptors is a human donor with multiple sclerosis. The CDR3 runs from the conserved cysteine through the conserved F or W. The order of the fields is clone size, J gene, D gene, V gene, CDR3 length, CDR3 DNA, CDR3 protein. A D gene is named only where the DNA matches it firmly. Clone size, where shown, is once, few, many, or a class for clones that have expanded.

. TRBJ2-1 TRBD2 TRBV5-1 17 TGCGCCAGCAGCTTGGGCAGGCTAGCGGGGACCCACAATGAGCAGTTCTTC CASSLGRLAGTHNEQFF
. TRBJ1-6 . TRBV6-5 14 TGTGCCAGCAGTTGGGCCAGTTTGGGTTCACCCCTCCACTTT CASSWASLGSPLHF
. TRBJ2-3 . TRBV20-1 9 TGCAGTGCTACAGATACGCAGTATTTT CSATDTQYF
. TRBJ2-2 TRBD1 TRBV6-5 13 TGTGCCAGCAGTCCGACAGGGTCCGGGGAGCTGTTTTTT CASSPTGSGELFF
. TRBJ2-1 . TRBV12-3/TRBV12-4 13 TGTGCCAGCAGCCCGGACAGCAGCGATGAGCAGTTCTTC CASSPDSSDEQFF
. TRBJ1-1 . TRBV7-3 13 TGTGCCAGCAGCTTAAAGGAGGGCACTGAAGCTTTCTTT CASSLKEGTEAFF
. TRBJ2-4 . TRBV7-2 12 TGTGCCAGCAGCTTGGAATCCGCCTTTCAGTACTTC CASSLESAFQYF
. TRBJ2-5 . TRBV5-6 12 TGTGCCAGCAGCTTGCGTCGGGAGACCCAGTACTTC CASSLRRETQYF
. TRBJ2-7 . TRBV6-5 11 TGTGCCAGCAGCCGTCACTACGAGCAGTACTTC CASSRHYEQYF
once TRBJ2-1 TRBD2 TRBV3-1 15 TGTGCCAGCAGCCGTCCTAGCGGGGGGTTCGGCGAGCAGTTCTTC CASSRPSGGFGEQFF
once TRBJ1-2 TRBD1 TRBV28 14 TGTGCCAGCAGTTTAGGGTACAGGGGGCATGGCTACACCTTC CASSLGYRGHGYTF
once TRBJ1-1 TRBD1 TRBV9 15 TGTGCCAGCAGCGTAGGGGGGACAGGGAAAACTGAAGCTTTCTTT CASSVGGTGKTEAFF
. TRBJ1-5 TRBD1 TRBV12-3/TRBV12-4 15 TGTGCCAGCAGTTTGCTCCGGGACAGGGGCCAGCCCCAGCATTTT CASSLLRDRGQPQHF
. TRBJ1-1 . TRBV29-1 13 TGCAGCGCCGGGCTGGGAGGGGACACTGAAGCTTTCTTT CSAGLGGDTEAFF
. TRBJ2-1 . TRBV11-2 14 TGTGCCAGCAGCTCCCGGGGCGCAGGCTATGAGCAGTTCTTC CASSSRGAGYEQFF
. TRBJ2-5 TRBD1 TRBV9 17 TGTGCCAGCAGCGTAGCACCTGGGACAGGGGGCTTAGAGACCCAGTACTTC CASSVAPGTGGLETQYF
. TRBJ2-2 . TRBV7-9 14 TGTGCCAGCACATCCAGGACAGACACCGGGGAGCTGTTTTTT CASTSRTDTGELFF
. TRBJ2-5 . TRBV30 13 TGTGCCTGGAGTGTAGGGCACCGCGAGACCCAGTACTTC CAWSVGHRETQYF
. TRBJ2-1 TRBD2 TRBV9 15 TGTGCCAGCAGCGTAGCCGGGAGGGAGAACAATGAGCAGTTCTTC CASSVAGRENNEQFF
. TRBJ2-1 . TRBV12-3/TRBV12-4 13 TGTGCCAGCAGTTCCCCCGGCCACAATGAGCAGTTCTTC CASSSPGHNEQFF
. TRBJ2-3 . TRBV7-2 16 TGTGCCAGCAGCCCCCGAGGGGGATCTGGCACAGATACGCAGTATTTT CASSPRGGSGTDTQYF
. TRBJ1-2 TRBD1 TRBV24-1 15 TGTGCCACCAGTGATGCGACAGGGCGGGCGTATGGCTACACCTTC CATSDATGRAYGYTF
. TRBJ2-5 TRBD1 TRBV6-1 13 TGTGCCGGAACGGACAGGGGGCAAAAGACCCAGTACTTC CAGTDRGQKTQYF
. TRBJ1-1 . TRBV12-3/TRBV12-4 15 TGTGCCAGCAGGCTGACCAGTAGTATGAACACTGAAGCTTTCTTT CASRLTSSMNTEAFF
. TRBJ1-1 TRBD1 TRBV27 15 TGTGCCAGCAGTCCTGGACAGGGAGGCGGCACTGAAGCTTTCTTT CASSPGQGGGTEAFF
. TRBJ2-5 . TRBV20-1 15 TGCAGTGCCAAGCATTACGCCGGTCGGCAAGAGACCCAGTACTTC CSAKHYAGRQETQYF
. TRBJ2-7 . TRBV27 14 TGTGCCAGCAGTTTAGAGGTGGGGGGATACGAGCAGTACTTC CASSLEVGGYEQYF
. TRBJ2-7 . TRBV25-1 13 TGTGCCACACAACGCAACAACAACTACGAGCAGTACTTC CATQRNNNYEQYF
. TRBJ2-7 TRBD1 TRBV25-1 14 TGTGCCAGCAGTGAAGACAGGGGATCCAACGAGCAGTACTTC CASSEDRGSNEQYF
. TRBJ2-1 TRBD2 TRBV29-1 14 TGCAGCGCCACGGGACTAGCGGACAACAATGAGCAGTTCTTC CSATGLADNNEQFF
. TRBJ1-1 . TRBV3-1 14 TGTGCCAGCAGCCAAGGGGGATCTTGGACTGAAGCTTTCTTT CASSQGGSWTEAFF
. TRBJ2-7 . TRBV28 13 TGTGCCAGCAGTTCTCAACCCTCCTACGAGCAGTACTTC CASSSQPSYEQYF
. TRBJ2-6 . TRBV28 18 TGTGCCAGCAGTTTATCTGGCTACGGTTTCTCTGGGGCCAACGTCCTGACTTTC CASSLSGYGFSGANVLTF
. TRBJ2-1 . TRBV20-1 15 TGCAGTGCTAGAGGTCCCACTGGGGCCTACAATGAGCAGTTCTTC CSARGPTGAYNEQFF
. TRBJ2-4 TRBD2 TRBV3-1 14 TGTGCCAGCAGCCCGGGACTAGCGGGAGACGGGAAGTACTTC CASSPGLAGDGKYF
. TRBJ2-7 TRBD2 TRBV7-6 15 TGTGCCAGCAGCTCCACTAGCGGGAGAAGAGGCGAGCAGTACTTC CASSSTSGRRGEQYF
. TRBJ2-3 TRBD2 TRBV9 14 TGTGCCAGCAACAGCGGGGGGAGCACAGATACGCAGTATTTT CASNSGGSTDTQYF
. TRBJ1-1 TRBD1 TRBV19 14 TGTGCCAGTAGCACAGGGGCAATCCACACTGAAGCTTTCTTT CASSTGAIHTEAFF
. TRBJ1-1 . TRBV3-1 14 TGTGCCAGCAGCCAAGCGCCAGGGCGGGCCGAAGCTTTCTTT CASSQAPGRAEAFF
. TRBJ1-5 . TRBV28 14 TGTGCCAGCAGTCCGATCGACAGCTATCAGCCCCAGCATTTT CASSPIDSYQPQHF
. TRBJ2-5 . TRBV29-1 12 TGCAGCGTTGAAAGAGGCTACGAGACCCAGTACTTC CSVERGYETQYF
few TRBJ1-2 . TRBV9 12 TGTGCCAGCAGCGTAGGAAATTATGGCTACACCTTC CASSVGNYGYTF
. TRBJ1-2 TRBD1 TRBV7-8 15 TGTGCCAGCAGCCAGGGACAGGGCCTTAACTATGGCTACACCTTC CASSQGQGLNYGYTF
. TRBJ2-3 . TRBV19 12 TGTGCCAGTATTGAGGATCCAGATACGCAGTATTTT CASIEDPDTQYF
. TRBJ1-6 . TRBV3-1 12 TGTGCCAGCAGCCCAAATAATTCACCCCTCCACTTT CASSPNNSPLHF
once TRBJ1-2 . TRBV3-1 15 TGTGCCAGCAGCCATCAAAGCGGGGGAAACTATGGCTACACCTTC CASSHQSGGNYGYTF
. TRBJ2-1 TRBD2 TRBV3-1 16 TGTGCCAGCAGCCCCCGCGGGACTAGTTTCTACAATGAGCAGTTCTTC CASSPRGTSFYNEQFF
. TRBJ2-7 . TRBV3-1 12 TGTGCCAGCAGCCGGGAGGACCACGAGCAGTACTTC CASSREDHEQYF
. TRBJ1-4 . TRBV12-3/TRBV12-4 14 TGTGCCAGCAGAAGGGGTGCAACTAATGAAAAACTGTTTTTT CASRRGATNEKLFF
. TRBJ2-6 . TRBV5-6 17 TGTGCCAGCAGCTTGGCCCCGGGGGCTACTGGGGCCAACGTCCTGACTTTC CASSLAPGATGANVLTF
. TRBJ2-1 . TRBV20-1 13 TGCAGTGCTAGAGGCTTACAGGGTTTGGAGCAGTTCTTC CSARGLQGLEQFF
. TRBJ2-7 . TRBV3-1 13 TGTGCCAGCAGTTCGGGGACCCCGGGAGAGCAGTACTTC CASSSGTPGEQYF
. TRBJ1-1 . TRBV7-3 14 TGTGCCAGCAGCTTAACTGGTGGGCAGACTGAAGCTTTCTTT CASSLTGGQTEAFF
once TRBJ2-1 . TRBV5-6 12 TGTGCCAGCAGCCGGCCTGCAGGTGAGCAGTTCTTC CASSRPAGEQFF
. TRBJ1-4 . TRBV20-1 13 TGCAGTGCTAGGTCCTCAACTAATGAAAAACTGTTTTTT CSARSSTNEKLFF
. TRBJ2-1 TRBD1 TRBV7-9 13 TGTGCCAGCGGGACAGGGGTCGGCAATGAGCAGTTCTTC CASGTGVGNEQFF
. TRBJ2-7 . TRBV5-1 15 TGCGCCAGCAGCCCGGATGGCGGGGGCTTTTTTGAGCAGTACTTC CASSPDGGGFFEQYF
. TRBJ2-7 TRBD1 TRBV30 13 TGTGCCTGTCAGTCAGACAGGGTTTACGAGCAGTACTTC CACQSDRVYEQYF